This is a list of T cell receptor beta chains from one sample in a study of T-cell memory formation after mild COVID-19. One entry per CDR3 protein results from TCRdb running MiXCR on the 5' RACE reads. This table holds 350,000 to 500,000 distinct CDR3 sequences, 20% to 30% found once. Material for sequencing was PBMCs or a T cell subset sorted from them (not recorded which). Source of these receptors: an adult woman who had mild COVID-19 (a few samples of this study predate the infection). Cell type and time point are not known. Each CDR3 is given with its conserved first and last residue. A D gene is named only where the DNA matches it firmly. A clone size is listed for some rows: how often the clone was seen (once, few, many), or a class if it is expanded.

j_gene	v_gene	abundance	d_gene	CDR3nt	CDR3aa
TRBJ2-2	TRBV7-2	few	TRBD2	TGTGCCAGCCTGGGTAGGGAGGGAGCGGTCGATTCCGGGGAGCTGTTTTTT	CASLGREGAVDSGELFF
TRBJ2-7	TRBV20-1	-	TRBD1	TGCAGTGCTAACCCGGGACAGGGGAAGCAGTACTTC	CSANPGQGKQYF
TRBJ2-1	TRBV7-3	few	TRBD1	TGTGCCAGCAGCCTGGACAGGGGGACCCACAATGAGCAGTTCTTC	CASSLDRGTHNEQFF
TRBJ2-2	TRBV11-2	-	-	TGTGCCAGCAGCTTTATCGACAGTACCGGGGAGCTGTTTTTT	CASSFIDSTGELFF
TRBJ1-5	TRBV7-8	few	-	TGTGCCAGCAGCTTAGTGGTTGATAGCAATCAGCCCCAGCATTTT	CASSLVVDSNQPQHF
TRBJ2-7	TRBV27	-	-	TGTGCCAGCAGTCTACCCCTACTCCGGGGCCACTACGAGCAGTACTTC	CASSLPLLRGHYEQYF
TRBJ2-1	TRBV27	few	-	TGTGCCAGCAGTTTAGGCGAAGGAAATATAGGTGAGCAGTTCTTC	CASSLGEGNIGEQFF
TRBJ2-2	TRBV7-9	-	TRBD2	TGTGCCAGCAGCCCCCCGGGACTAGACACCGGGGAGCTGTTTTTT	CASSPPGLDTGELFF
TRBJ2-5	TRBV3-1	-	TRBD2	TGTGCCAGCAGCCAAATGACTAGCGGTCCGGGGGCCCAGTACTTC	CASSQMTSGPGAQYF
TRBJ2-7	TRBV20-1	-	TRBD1	TGCAGTGCTATAGGGGACAGGGGTGCCTTCGAGCAGTACTTC	CSAIGDRGAFEQYF
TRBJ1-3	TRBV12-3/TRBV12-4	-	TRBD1	TGTGCCAGCAGTCCACAGGGGAGCTCTGGAAACACCATATATTTT	CASSPQGSSGNTIYF
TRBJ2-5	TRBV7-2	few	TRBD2	TGTGCCAGCAGCCCCGGACTAGGCCGACGGGGGACCCAGTACTTC	CASSPGLGRRGTQYF
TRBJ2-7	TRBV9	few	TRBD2	TGTGCCAGCAGTCCTAGCGGGAGGAGCTCCTACGAGCAGTACTTC	CASSPSGRSSYEQYF
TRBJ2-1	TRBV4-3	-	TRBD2	TGCGCCAGCAGCCAAGGGGGTAGCGGGAGCTCCTACAATGAGCAGTTCTTC	CASSQGGSGSSYNEQFF
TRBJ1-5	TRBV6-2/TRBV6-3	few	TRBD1	TGTGCCAGCAGTTACCCAGACAGGGCCCAGCATTTT	CASSYPDRAQHF
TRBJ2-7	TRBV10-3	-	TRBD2	TGTGCCGCCGGGACTAGCGGGAGGTACGAGCAGTACTTC	CAAGTSGRYEQYF
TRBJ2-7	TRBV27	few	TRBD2	TGTGCCAGCAGTCCCCGCCGTCGGGGACTAGCATTTTTCCACCAGGAGCAGTACTTC	CASSPRRRGLAFFHQEQYF
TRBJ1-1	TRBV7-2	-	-	TGTGCCAGCAGCTTCCGGGGCCCCCACAGGACTGAAGCTTTCTTT	CASSFRGPHRTEAFF
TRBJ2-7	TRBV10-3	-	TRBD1	TGTGCCATCAGTGGAGGACAGGGTCTCTCCTACGAGCAGTACTTC	CAISGGQGLSYEQYF
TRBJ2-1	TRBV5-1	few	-	TGCGCCAGCAGCTTTGCTTCGGGCGGGGGCTACACCAATGAGCAGTTCTTC	CASSFASGGGYTNEQFF
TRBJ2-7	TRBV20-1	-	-	TGCAGTGCCCGAGAGGTGGGGACGGTGACCTACGAGCAGTACTTC	CSAREVGTVTYEQYF
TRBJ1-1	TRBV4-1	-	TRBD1	TGCGCCAGCAGCCAAGGGGGAACAGGGGCCTTGAACACTGAAGCTTTCTTT	CASSQGGTGALNTEAFF
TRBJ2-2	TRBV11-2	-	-	TGTGCCACCCGAGCAGGGGAAGTCTACACCGGGGAGCTGTTTTTT	CATRAGEVYTGELFF
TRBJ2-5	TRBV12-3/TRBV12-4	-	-	TGTGCCAGCAGCCCTGACAACCAAGAGACCCAGTACTTC	CASSPDNQETQYF
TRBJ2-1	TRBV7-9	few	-	TGTGCCAGCAGCCTCCCCGGCAATGAGCAGTTCTTC	CASSLPGNEQFF
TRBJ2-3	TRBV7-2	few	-	TGTGCCAGCAGCTTGGGGTGGGGGAGTGGGACAGATACGCAGTATTTT	CASSLGWGSGTDTQYF
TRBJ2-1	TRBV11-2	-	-	TGTGCCAGCAGCTTAATACGGCTCCGTAGGGGGAATGAGCAGTTCTTC	CASSLIRLRRGNEQFF
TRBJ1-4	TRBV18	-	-	TGTGCCAGCTCGCTCAGCGAACGTTCTAATGAAAAACTGTTTTTT	CASSLSERSNEKLFF